The next 23 T cell receptor beta chains were all read from a single sample in a study of control samples from healthy donors and cancer patients. The protocol was immunoSEQ multiplex PCR, while the TCRdb copy is restricted to in-frame clones and leaves out a portion. The table has 100,000 to 150,000 clones, 80% to 95% seen once. Sequenced input: blood. These receptor sequences come from a man aged 35 to 55 in good health.

The chain carries TRBV5-1 and TRBJ2-1, with a weak D call TRBD1 (5 bases). Germline V CDR1 and CDR2: SGHRS, YFSETQ. The V end lost 0 bases, the J end lost 3 bases, and 13 bases lay between the germline ends. This CDR3 region has 16 residues. The CDR3 region has the DNA TGCGCCAGCAGCTTGGAAGGGGCCGAGTACTACAATGAGCAGTTCTTC. Protein: CASSLEGAEYYNEQFF.

The chain combines TRBV5-1 with TRBJ2-4; 9 positions match TRBD1. Germline CDR1 and CDR2: SGHRS and YFSETQ. The CDR3 totals 16 residues. The trim removed 4 bases at V and 0 bases at J, leaving 5 bases unmatched. The CDR3 loop is CASSPTGGLAKNIQYF. The CDR3 region has the DNA TGCGCCAGCAGCCCGACAGGGGGACTAGCCAAAAACATTCAGTACTTC.

This chain connects TRBV7-2 to TRBJ2-2, with 7 nucleotides matching TRBD2. CDR1 and CDR2 from the germline V gene are SGHTA and FQGNSA. This CDR3 is built from 14 residues. Unmatched junction bases numbered 6, after V lost 5 bases and J lost 6 bases. In DNA, the CDR3 is TGTGCCAGCAGCCCCGGGGGGTTTGCCGGGGAGCTGTTTTTT. Translation: CASSPGGFAGELFF.

The chain uses TRBV9 and TRBJ2-5; weak D call: TRBD2 (5 bases). Germline values: CDR1 SGDLS, CDR2 YYNGEE. CDR3 length: 14 amino acids. The V and J ends lost 4 bases and 7 bases respectively, with 17 bases between them. The CDR3 nucleotides read TGTGCCAGCAGCTTAGAATCTATCGAGGGGACCCAGTACTTC. This encodes CASSLESIEGTQYF.

The rearrangement uses TRBV29-1 and TRBJ1-3, with 7 bases aligning to TRBD1. V trimming: 6 bases; J trimming: 5 bases; junction bases outside the gene matches: 10. The CDR3 covers 14 residues. The germline CDR1 and CDR2 sequences are SQVTM and ANQGSEA. CDR3 nucleotides: TGCAGCGTACACCTACCGGGACAGCGAAACACCATATATTTT. Translated: CSVHLPGQRNTIYF.

The V call is TRBV10-3, the J call TRBJ2-5; 13 bases map to TRBD2. CDR3 size: 15 residues. Germline V CDR1 and CDR2: ENHRY, SYGVKD. The junction had 3 bases not matched to a gene; V was cut back by 5 bases and J by 3 bases. The CDR3 is CAISRTSGGEETQYF. The DNA of the CDR3 is TGTGCCATCAGTAGGACTAGCGGGGGAGAAGAGACCCAGTACTTC.

This clone was detected only once. The chain carries TRBV6-6 and TRBJ1-5; 7 positions agree with TRBD1. The J segment lost 2 bases and the V segment lost 7 bases, leaving 2 bases of the junction unmatched. Germline CDR1 MNHNY, CDR2 SVGAGI (reference sequence). CDR3 length: 13 residues. The CDR3 spells CASKTGGNQPQHF. The CDR3 region has the DNA TGTGCCAGCAAAACAGGGGGCAATCAGCCCCAGCATTTT.

In its sample, this clone was seen a few times. The chain combines TRBV12-3 or TRBV12-4 with TRBJ2-5; no clear D. This CDR3 comprises 11 residues. Deletions cut 0 bases from V and 7 bases from J, with 3 bases between. In nucleotides, the CDR3 is TGTGCCAGCAGTTTAGCTGGGACCCAGTACTTC. As protein: CASSLAGTQYF.

The V and J genes are TRBV7-9 and TRBJ2-1, with D maybe TRBD1 (6 bases). Germline CDR1 reads SEHNR; CDR2 reads FQNEAQ (reference sequence). Trimming stripped 3 bases from V and 4 bases from J, with 10 bases between. This CDR3 region has 14 residues. CDR3 sequence reads: CASSLDSPYNEQFF. The CDR3 DNA is TGTGCCAGCAGCTTGGACAGCCCTTACAATGAGCAGTTCTTC.

V gene TRBV2 combines with J gene TRBJ2-7; D gene unclear. Trimming removed 6 bases from V and 6 bases from J, with 3 bases in between. This CDR3 has 9 amino acids. CDR1 and CDR2 (germline): SNHLY, FYNNEI. CDR3 in DNA: TGTGCCAGCAGCTCCGAGCAGTACTTC. Translating it yields CASSSEQYF.

The CDR3 loop is CARSSYRALSNEDYGYTF. CDR3 nucleotide sequence: TGTGCCAGAAGCTCCTACCGGGCCCTAAGTAATGAGGACTATGGCTACACCTTC. The gene calls are TRBV5-3 and TRBJ1-2; D not certain. TRBV5-3 falls under the ORF class, with uncertain function. With 3 bases removed from V and 3 bases from J, the gap between germline ends came to 24 bases. The CDR3 covers 18 residues.

V usage is TRBV4-1 and J usage is TRBJ1-1; D not resolved. V was clipped by 0 bases and J by 1 base, with 9 bases between them. The CDR3 runs 15 residues. Germline V CDR1 and CDR2: MGHRA, YSYEKL. The CDR3 protein is CASSQDWEGNTEAFF. The CDR3 DNA follows: TGCGCCAGCAGCCAAGATTGGGAGGGGAACACTGAAGCTTTCTTT.

The J gene is TRBJ2-1, the V gene TRBV18, with 7 positions matching TRBD1. Per the germline V gene, CDR1 is KGHSH and CDR2 is LQKENI. With V trimmed by 2 bases and J by 9 bases, 10 bases remained unmatched. The CDR3 runs to 15 residues. CDR3 sequence (DNA): TGTGCCAGCTCACCATATAGACAGGGCTCAAGTGAGCAGTTCTTC. Translating it yields CASSPYRQGSSEQFF. Looking up the rest from reference TRBV18 and TRBJ2-1 gives the full variable domain: NAGVMQNPRHLVRRRGQEARLRCSPMKGHSHVYWYRQLPEEGLKFMVYLQKENIIDESGMPKERFSAEFPKEGPSILRIQQVVRGDSAAYFCASSPYRQGSSEQFFGPGTRLTVL.

CDR3 residues: CASSSGTGLRGANVLTF. CDR3 DNA sequence: TGCGCCAGCAGCTCCGGGACAGGCCTGAGAGGGGCCAACGTCCTGACTTTC. This sequence joins TRBV5-1 and TRBJ2-6, with 8 positions matching TRBD1. This CDR3 has 17 residues. Per the germline V gene, CDR1 is SGHRS and CDR2 is YFSETQ. Trimming removed 3 bases from V and 4 bases from J; junction bases left unmatched: 9.

The V gene is TRBV5-1, the J gene TRBJ2-1; D remains ambiguous. V was cut by 3 bases and J by 5 bases, with 15 bases left in between. This CDR3 comprises 15 residues. CDR1 SGHRS and CDR2 YFSETQ come from the germline V gene. The CDR3 sequence is CASSSDGRGDNEQFF. The CDR3 DNA reads as TGCGCCAGCAGCTCCGACGGCCGTGGGGACAATGAGCAGTTCTTC. Full variable domain (outside the CDR3, taken from reference TRBV5-1 and TRBJ2-1): KAGVTQTPRYLIKTRGQQVTLSCSPISGHRSVSWYQQTPGQGLQFLFEYFSETQRNKGNFPGRFSGRQFSNSRSEMNVSTLELGDSALYLCASSSDGRGDNEQFFGPGTRLTVL.

There are many counts of this clone. The J gene is TRBJ2-7, the V gene TRBV3-1 (or the pseudogene TRBV3-2), with a weak D call TRBD2 (5 bases). V dropped 4 bases and J dropped 0 bases, with 16 bases sitting between them. Germline V CDR1 and CDR2: LGHDT, YNNKEL (reference sequence). This CDR3 comprises 16 residues. CDR3 protein: CASSPLGSFSSYEQYF. As DNA, the CDR3 is TGTGCCAGCAGCCCGCTAGGGAGCTTCAGCTCCTACGAGCAGTACTTC.

The DNA of the CDR3 is TGTGCCAGCAGCTTAGGAGGGACAGGGTTTAACTATGGCTACACCTTC. Its translation is CASSLGGTGFNYGYTF. The genes are TRBV7-8 and TRBJ1-2; TRBD1 agrees at 9 bases. Germline-derived CDR1 and CDR2 are SGHVS and FQNEAQ. There are 16 residues in the CDR3. Unmatched junction bases numbered 4, after V lost 1 base and J lost 1 base.

J is TRBJ1-5 and V is TRBV28; D unresolved. V was trimmed by 5 bases and J by 5 bases, leaving 7 bases between them. The CDR3 contains 12 residues. Germline assignment: CDR1 MDHEN and CDR2 SYDVKM. The CDR3 spells CASSPNYQPQHF. DNA of the CDR3: TGTGCCAGCAGTCCAAACTATCAGCCCCAGCATTTT.

J is TRBJ2-1 and V is TRBV3-1 (or the pseudogene TRBV3-2), with 7 bases that match TRBD2. The CDR3 contains 15 residues. Germline loops: CDR1 LGHDT, CDR2 YNNKEL (reference sequence). Germline trimming cut 0 bases from V and 7 bases from J; bases unmatched to any gene: 6. Here the CDR3 DNA reads TGTGCCAGCAGCCAAGATCCTAGCGGTGTAAATGAGCAGTTCTTC. The encoded protein is CASSQDPSGVNEQFF.

The rearrangement uses TRBV6-5 and TRBJ1-6; 8 nucleotides line up with TRBD1. With 6 bases clipped from V and 9 bases from J, the junction kept 7 bases outside the gene matches. Germline CDR1 reads MNHEY; CDR2 reads SVGAGI. There are 14 residues in the CDR3. The CDR3 loop reads CASSLTGVSSPLHF. The DNA for the CDR3 is TGTGCCAGCAGCCTGACAGGGGTTAGTTCACCCCTCCACTTT.

The chain couples TRBV5-6 to TRBJ2-3, with 11 positions matching TRBD1. This CDR3 is 15 amino acids long. Germline loops: CDR1 SGHDT, CDR2 YYEEEE. The junction had 5 bases not matched to a gene; V was cut back by 4 bases and J by 4 bases. The CDR3 spells CASSGPGQGADTQYF. DNA of the CDR3: TGTGCCAGCAGCGGACCGGGACAGGGGGCAGATACGCAGTATTTT. The full variable domain, rest sourced from reference TRBV5-6 and TRBJ2-3, is DAGVTQSPTHLIKTRGQQVTLRCSPKSGHDTVSWYQQALGQGPQFIFQYYEEEERQRGNFPDRFSGHQFPNYSSELNVNALLLGDSALYLCASSGPGQGADTQYFGPGTRLTVL.

The chain combines TRBV10-3 with TRBJ1-6; TRBD1 matches at 7 bases. With V trimmed by 2 bases and J by 10 bases, 5 bases remained unmatched. Germline V gives CDR1 ENHRY, CDR2 SYGVKD. This CDR3 contains 14 residues. This CDR3 reads CAISEGGGESPLHF. The CDR3 DNA is TGTGCCATCAGTGAGGGAGGGGGCGAATCACCCCTCCACTTT.

The J gene is TRBJ2-3, the V gene TRBV12-3 or TRBV12-4, with D perhaps matching TRBD2 (5 bases). The CDR3 length is 13 residues. V lost 2 bases and J lost 4, with 7 bases in between. CDR3 sequence (DNA): TGTGCCAGCAGTTTAAACGGGGCAGATACGCAGTATTTT. Its protein product is CASSLNGADTQYF.